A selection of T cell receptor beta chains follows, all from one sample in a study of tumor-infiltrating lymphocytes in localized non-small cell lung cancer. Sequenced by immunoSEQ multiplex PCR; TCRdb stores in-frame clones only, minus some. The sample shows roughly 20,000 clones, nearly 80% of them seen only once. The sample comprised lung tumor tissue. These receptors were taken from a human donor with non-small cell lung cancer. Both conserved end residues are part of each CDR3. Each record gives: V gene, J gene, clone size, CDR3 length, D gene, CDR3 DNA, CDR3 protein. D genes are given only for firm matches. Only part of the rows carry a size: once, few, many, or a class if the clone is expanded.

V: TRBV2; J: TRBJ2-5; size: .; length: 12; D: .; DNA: TGTGCCAGCACTAGCGTAGGGGAGACCCAGTACTTC; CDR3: CASTSVGETQYF
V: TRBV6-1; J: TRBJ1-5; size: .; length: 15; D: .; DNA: TGTGCCAGCAGTGAAAATCAACAGGGTTATCAGCCCCAGCATTTT; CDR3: CASSENQQGYQPQHF
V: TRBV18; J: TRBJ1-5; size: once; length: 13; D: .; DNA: TGTGCCAGCTCAGAAAGTAGCAATCAGCCCCAGCATTTT; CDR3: CASSESSNQPQHF
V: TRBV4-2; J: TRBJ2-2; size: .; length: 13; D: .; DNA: TGTGCCAGCAGCTCTATAGATACCGGGGAGCTGTTTTTT; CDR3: CASSSIDTGELFF
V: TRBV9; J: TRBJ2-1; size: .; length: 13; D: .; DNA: TGTGCCAGCAGCGTAGATCAGTGGCGGGAGCAGTTCTTC; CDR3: CASSVDQWREQFF
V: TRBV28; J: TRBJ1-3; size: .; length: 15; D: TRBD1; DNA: TGTGCCAGCAGTTTGGCCCCGAACAGGGGAGACACCATATATTTT; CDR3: CASSLAPNRGDTIYF
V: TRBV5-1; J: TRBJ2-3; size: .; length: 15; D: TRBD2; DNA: TGCGCCAGCAGACCCTCACTAGCGGCCACAGATACGCAGTATTTT; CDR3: CASRPSLAATDTQYF
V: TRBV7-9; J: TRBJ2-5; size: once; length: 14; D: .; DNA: TGTGCCAGCAGCAAAGGGGCCATCGGAGAGACCCAGTACTTC; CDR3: CASSKGAIGETQYF
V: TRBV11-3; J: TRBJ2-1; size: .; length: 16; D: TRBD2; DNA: TGTGCCAGCAGCTTGGGCGAAGCGGGAGTTGGCAATGAGCAGTTCTTC; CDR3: CASSLGEAGVGNEQFF
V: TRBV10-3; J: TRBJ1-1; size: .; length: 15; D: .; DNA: TGTGCCATCAGTGAGTCGATACAGGTGAACACTGAAGCTTTCTTT; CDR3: CAISESIQVNTEAFF
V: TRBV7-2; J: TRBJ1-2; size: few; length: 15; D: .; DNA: TGTGCCAGCAGCCTCCCGGGGGGGATCAACTATGGCTACACCTTC; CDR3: CASSLPGGINYGYTF
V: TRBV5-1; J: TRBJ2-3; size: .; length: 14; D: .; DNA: TGCGCCAGCAACCCTGGGGCGAGCACAGATACGCAGTATTTT; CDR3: CASNPGASTDTQYF
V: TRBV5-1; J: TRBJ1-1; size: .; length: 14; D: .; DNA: TGCGCCAGCAGCCTCGGGGCCCCGGGGACTGAAGCTTTCTTT; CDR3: CASSLGAPGTEAFF
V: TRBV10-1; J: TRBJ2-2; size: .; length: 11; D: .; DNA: TGCGCCAGCAGCGAGTCCGGGGAGCTGTTTTTT; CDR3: CASSESGELFF
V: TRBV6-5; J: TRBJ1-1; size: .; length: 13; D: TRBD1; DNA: TGTGCCATCAGCCTACAGGGGGCCACTGAAGCTTTCTTT; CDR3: CAISLQGATEAFF
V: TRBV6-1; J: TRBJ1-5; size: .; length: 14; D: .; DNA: TGTGCCAGCAGTGCCGGACATAGCAATCAGCCCCAGCATTTT; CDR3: CASSAGHSNQPQHF
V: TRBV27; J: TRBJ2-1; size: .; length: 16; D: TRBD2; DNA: TGTGCCAGCAGTCCACGACTAGCGGGACCGAGCAATGAGCAGTTCTTC; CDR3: CASSPRLAGPSNEQFF
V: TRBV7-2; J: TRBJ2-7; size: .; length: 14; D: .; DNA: TGTGCCAGCAGCCTCCAGGGTGGGTCCTACGAGCAGTACTTC; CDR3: CASSLQGGSYEQYF
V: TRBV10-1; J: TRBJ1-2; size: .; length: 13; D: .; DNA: TGCGCCAGCAGTGCAGCCACCCCCTATGGCTACACCTTC; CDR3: CASSAATPYGYTF
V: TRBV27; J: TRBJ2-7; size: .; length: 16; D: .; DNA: TGTGCCAGCAGTTTCTCTGTTTGGACAGCCCTCTACGAGCAGTACTTC; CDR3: CASSFSVWTALYEQYF
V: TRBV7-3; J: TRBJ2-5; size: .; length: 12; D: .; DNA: TGTGCCAGCAGCGCCGTGGGAGGGACCCAGTACTTC; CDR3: CASSAVGGTQYF
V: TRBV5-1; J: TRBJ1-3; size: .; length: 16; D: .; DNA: TGCGCCAGCAGCTTGGGAGCGGGTAGCTCTGGAAACACCATATATTTT; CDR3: CASSLGAGSSGNTIYF
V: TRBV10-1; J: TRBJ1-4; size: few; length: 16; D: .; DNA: TGCGCCAATTCACAGGGAGGTCGTGACACTAATGAAAAACTGTTTTTT; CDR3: CANSQGGRDTNEKLFF
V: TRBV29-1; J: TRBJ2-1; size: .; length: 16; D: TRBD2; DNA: TGCAGCTTCCTCCCGGCTAGCGGGAGATCCTACAATGAGCAGTTCTTC; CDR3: CSFLPASGRSYNEQFF
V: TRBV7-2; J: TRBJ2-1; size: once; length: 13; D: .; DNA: TGTGCCAGCAGCTTAGACTTAAACAATGAGCAGTTCTTC; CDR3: CASSLDLNNEQFF
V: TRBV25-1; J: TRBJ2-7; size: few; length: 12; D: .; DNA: TGTGCCAGCAGATGGGGGGATTTAGAGCAGTACTTC; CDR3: CASRWGDLEQYF
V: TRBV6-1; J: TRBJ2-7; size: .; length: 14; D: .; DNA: TGTGCCAGCAGTGAAGTCGGGACCCTCTACGAGCAGTACTTC; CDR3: CASSEVGTLYEQYF
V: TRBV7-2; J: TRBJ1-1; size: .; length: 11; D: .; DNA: TGTGCCAGCAGCTTAAGGACTGAAGCTTTCTTT; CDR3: CASSLRTEAFF
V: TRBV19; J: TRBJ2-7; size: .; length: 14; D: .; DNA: TGTGCCAGTAGTATCGTTCACTTGGCGGCAGAGCAGTACTTC; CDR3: CASSIVHLAAEQYF
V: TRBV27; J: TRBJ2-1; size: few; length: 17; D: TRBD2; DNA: TGTGCCAGCAGTTGGACTAGCGGGAGGGCCTCCTACAATGAGCAGTTCTTC; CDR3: CASSWTSGRASYNEQFF
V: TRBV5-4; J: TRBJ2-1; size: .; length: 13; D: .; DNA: TGTGCCAGCAGCTTGCCCAGGTACAATGAGCAGTTCTTC; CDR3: CASSLPRYNEQFF
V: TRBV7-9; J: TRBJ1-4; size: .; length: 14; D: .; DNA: TGTGCCAGCAGCTTATCCACAAACGGAGAAAAACTGTTTTTT; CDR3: CASSLSTNGEKLFF
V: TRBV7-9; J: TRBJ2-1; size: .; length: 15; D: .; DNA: TGTGCCAGCAGCTACCCGGGACGGTTAGGCAATGAGCAGTTCTTC; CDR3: CASSYPGRLGNEQFF
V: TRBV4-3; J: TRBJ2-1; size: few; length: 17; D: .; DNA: TGCGCCAGCAGCCAAGATCTGGGGCGGGCCTCCTGGAATGAGCAGTTCTTC; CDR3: CASSQDLGRASWNEQFF
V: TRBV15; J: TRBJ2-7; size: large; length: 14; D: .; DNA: TGTGCCACCAGCAGAGATATCAGTTCCTACGAGCAGTACTTC; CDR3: CATSRDISSYEQYF
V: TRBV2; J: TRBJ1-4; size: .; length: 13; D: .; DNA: TGTGCCAGCAGTGGAGGTGTCAGCGAAAAACTGTTTTTT; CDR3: CASSGGVSEKLFF
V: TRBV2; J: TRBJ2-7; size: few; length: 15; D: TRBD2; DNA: TGTGCCAGCAGTGAAGCGGAGACTAGCGGGAGTGTGGCGTACTTC; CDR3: CASSEAETSGSVAYF
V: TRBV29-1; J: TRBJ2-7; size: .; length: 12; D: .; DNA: TGCAGCGCCAAGGACATCCCTGAGGAGCAGTACTTC; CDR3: CSAKDIPEEQYF
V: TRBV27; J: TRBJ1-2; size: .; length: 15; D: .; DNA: TGTGCCAGCAGTTTATCGACACGTGGTGACTATGGCTACACCTTC; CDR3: CASSLSTRGDYGYTF
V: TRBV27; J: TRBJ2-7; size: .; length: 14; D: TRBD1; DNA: TGTGCCAGCAGTCTACAGGGGGCTAATTACGAGCAGTACTTC; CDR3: CASSLQGANYEQYF